This T cell receptor (beta chain) is drawn from a study of OX40 agonist ivuxolimab in advanced cancers. Study context: Patients were given ivuxolimab, an antibody that agonizes OX40 (CD134). A partial response was reached by three patients: one with hepatocellular carcinoma and two with cutaneous melanoma.

Findings of the study overall: Researchers did not establish what antigens the expanded peripheral T cells target. Dosing at 0.1 to 3.0 mg/kg was accompanied by clonal expansion of CD4+ and CD8+ blood T cells by week 6.

Worth noting for this clone: Its antigen is currently unknown.

Using immunoSEQ multiplex PCR, the repertoire was profiled, and TCRdb retains in-frame clones only, with some absent. The repertoire holds 66,000 or so clones, with about 80% as singletons. V was pared by 0 bases and J by 4 bases, with 11 bases of the junction left unmatched. CDR1 and CDR2 from the germline V gene are SGHDN and FVKESK. There are 17 residues in the CDR3. Sequencing was performed on CD4+ or CD8+ T cells sorted from blood, taken in a trial of the OX40 agonist ivuxolimab. This sequence originates from an adult with an advanced solid tumor such as melanoma, head and neck, liver or kidney cancer. The J gene is TRBJ1-2, the V gene TRBV14, with 7 bases lining up with TRBD1. The chain's CDR3 is CASSQDGRGPGSYGYTF. The CDR3 DNA sequence: TGTGCCAGCAGCCAAGATGGGAGGGGGCCGGGTAGCTATGGCTACACCTTC.